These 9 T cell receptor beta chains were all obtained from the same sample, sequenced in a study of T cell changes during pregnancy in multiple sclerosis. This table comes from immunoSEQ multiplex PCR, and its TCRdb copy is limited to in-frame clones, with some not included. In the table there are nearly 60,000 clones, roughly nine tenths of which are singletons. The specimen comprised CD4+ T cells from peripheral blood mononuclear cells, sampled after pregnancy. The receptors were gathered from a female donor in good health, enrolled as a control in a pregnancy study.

The chain's CDR3 is CASSTTMNTEAFF. In nucleotides, the CDR3 is TGTGCCAGTAGTACTACCATGAACACTGAAGCTTTCTTT. V usage is TRBV19 and J usage is TRBJ1-1, with no clear D. V was clipped by 4 bases and J by 0 bases, with 6 bases between them. The CDR3 spans 13 residues. Per the germline V gene, CDR1 is LNHDA and CDR2 is SQIVND (reference sequence).

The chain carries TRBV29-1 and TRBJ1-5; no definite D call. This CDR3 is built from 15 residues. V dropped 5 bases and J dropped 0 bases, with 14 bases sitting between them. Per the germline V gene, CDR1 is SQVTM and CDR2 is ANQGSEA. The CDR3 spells CSVTVGGDSNQPQHF. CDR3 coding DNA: TGCAGCGTTACTGTTGGCGGGGATAGCAATCAGCCCCAGCATTTT.

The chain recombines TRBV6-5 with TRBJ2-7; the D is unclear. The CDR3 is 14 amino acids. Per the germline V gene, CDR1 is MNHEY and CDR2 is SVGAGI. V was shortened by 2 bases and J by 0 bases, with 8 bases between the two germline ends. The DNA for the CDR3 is TGTGCCAGCAGTTACGTGGCCTCCTCCTACGAGCAGTACTTC. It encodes CASSYVASSYEQYF.

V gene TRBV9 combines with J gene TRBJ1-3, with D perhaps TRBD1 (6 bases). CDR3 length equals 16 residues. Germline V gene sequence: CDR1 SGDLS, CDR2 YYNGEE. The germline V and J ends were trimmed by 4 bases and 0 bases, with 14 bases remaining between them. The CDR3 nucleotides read TGTGCCAGCAGCCCCGCCGGACAGTCCTCTGGAAACACCATATATTTT. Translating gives CASSPAGQSSGNTIYF.

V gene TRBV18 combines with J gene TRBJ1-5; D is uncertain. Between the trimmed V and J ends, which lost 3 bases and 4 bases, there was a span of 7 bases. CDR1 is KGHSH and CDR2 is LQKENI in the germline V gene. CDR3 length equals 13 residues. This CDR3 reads CASSPGPNQPQHF. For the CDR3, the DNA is TGTGCCAGCTCACCTGGGCCGAATCAGCCCCAGCATTTT.

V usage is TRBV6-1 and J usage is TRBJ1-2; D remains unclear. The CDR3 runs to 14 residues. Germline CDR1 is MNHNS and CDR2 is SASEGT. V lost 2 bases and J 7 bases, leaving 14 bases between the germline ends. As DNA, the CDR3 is TGTGCCAGCAGTGAAATGGCGGGATCGGCTGGCTACACCTTC. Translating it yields CASSEMAGSAGYTF.

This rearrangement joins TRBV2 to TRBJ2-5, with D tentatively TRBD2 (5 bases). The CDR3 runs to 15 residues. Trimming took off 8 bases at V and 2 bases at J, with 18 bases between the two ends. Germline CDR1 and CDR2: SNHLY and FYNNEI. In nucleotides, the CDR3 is TGTGCCAGCCAACTAGGTCAGCGGCCTCAAGAGACCCAGTACTTC. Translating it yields CASQLGQRPQETQYF.

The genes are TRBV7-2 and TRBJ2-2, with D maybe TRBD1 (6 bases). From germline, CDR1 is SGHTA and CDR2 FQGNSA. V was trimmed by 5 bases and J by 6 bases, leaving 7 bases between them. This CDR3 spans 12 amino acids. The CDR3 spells CASSPGAGELFF. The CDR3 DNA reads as TGTGCCAGCAGCCCAGGGGCCGGGGAGCTGTTTTTT.

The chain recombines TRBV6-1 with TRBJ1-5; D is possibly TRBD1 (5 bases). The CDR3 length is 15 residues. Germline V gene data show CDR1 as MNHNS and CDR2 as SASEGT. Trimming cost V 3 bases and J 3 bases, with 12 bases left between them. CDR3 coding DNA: TGTGCCAGCAGTGATCAGCGACAGTTCAATCAGCCCCAGCATTTT. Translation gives CASSDQRQFNQPQHF.